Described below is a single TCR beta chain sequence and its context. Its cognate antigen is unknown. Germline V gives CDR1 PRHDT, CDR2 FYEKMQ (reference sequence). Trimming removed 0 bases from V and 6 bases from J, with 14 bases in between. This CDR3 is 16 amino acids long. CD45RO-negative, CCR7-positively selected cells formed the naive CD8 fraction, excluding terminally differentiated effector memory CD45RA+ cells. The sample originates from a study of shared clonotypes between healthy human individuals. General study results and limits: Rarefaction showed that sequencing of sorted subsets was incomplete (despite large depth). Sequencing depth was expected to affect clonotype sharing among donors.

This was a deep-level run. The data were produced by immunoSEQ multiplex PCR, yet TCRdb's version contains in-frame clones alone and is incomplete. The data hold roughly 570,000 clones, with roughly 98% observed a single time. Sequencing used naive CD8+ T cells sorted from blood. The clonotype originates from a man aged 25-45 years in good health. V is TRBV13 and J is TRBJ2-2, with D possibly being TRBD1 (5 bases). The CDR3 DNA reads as TGTGCCAGCAGCTTAGGGCCGGCAGGGTATTCCGGGGAGCTGTTTTTT. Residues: CASSLGPAGYSGELFF.